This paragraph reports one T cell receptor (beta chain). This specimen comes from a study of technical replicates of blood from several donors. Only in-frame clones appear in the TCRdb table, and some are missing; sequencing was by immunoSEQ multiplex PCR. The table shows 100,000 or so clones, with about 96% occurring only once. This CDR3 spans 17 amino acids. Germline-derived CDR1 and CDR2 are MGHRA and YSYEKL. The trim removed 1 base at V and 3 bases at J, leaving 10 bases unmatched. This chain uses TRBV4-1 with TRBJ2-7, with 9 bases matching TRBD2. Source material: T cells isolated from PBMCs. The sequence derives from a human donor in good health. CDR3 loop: CASSQVPAGGGLYEQYF. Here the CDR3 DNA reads TGCGCCAGCAGCCAAGTGCCCGCGGGGGGGGGACTCTACGAGCAGTACTTC.